Below, 8 T cell receptor beta chains from the same sample are listed, as sequenced in a study of regulatory T cells in long-lasting Graves disease. According to the study, TCR beta libraries were built with iRepertoire HTBI primers and CDR3-region Arm-PCR. From the multiplex PCR reads, TCRdb called clonotypes with MiXCR, one entry per CDR3 protein. The data hold 400,000 to 500,000 distinct CDR3 sequences, with about 17% observed a single time. Time point: newly diagnosed GD, antithyroid drugs for less than 3 months. The TCR library was prepared using RNA isolated from PBMCs. The same sample was also studied in work on T cells in Graves' hyperthyroidism and ophthalmopathy.

The sequences come from peripheral blood mononuclear cells (PBMCs), collected at new diagnosis, from a patient treated with antithyroid drugs. All receptors come from a woman between 18 and 29 years old with Graves disease.

This clonotype has a count of ten or more. The J gene is TRBJ2-7, the V gene TRBV29-1, with 11 bases that match TRBD2. Germline-derived CDR1 and CDR2 are SQVTM and ANQGSEA. This CDR3 is built from 15 residues. The V segment lost 3 bases and the J segment 4 bases; nucleotides outside the gene matches: 8. The CDR3 loop reads CSVDLTSGKSYEQYF. In DNA, the CDR3 is TGCAGCGTTGATTTGACTAGCGGGAAATCTTACGAGCAGTACTTC.

This clonotype appeared a few times. This sequence joins TRBV5-1 and TRBJ2-4; TRBD1 agrees at 9 bases. The CDR3 spans 14 residues. CDR1 and CDR2 from the germline V gene are SGHRS and YFSETQ. Trimming cost V 5 bases and J 1 base; bases outside gene matches: 1. CDR3 bases: TGCGCCAGCAGAGGACAGGGGGCCAAAAACATTCAGTACTTC. Its translation: CASRGQGAKNIQYF.

In this sample, this clonotype turned up many times. This chain uses TRBV20-1 with TRBJ2-7; D ambiguous. Germline-derived CDR1 and CDR2 are DFQATT and SNEGSKA (reference sequence). The CDR3 sequence is 14 residues long. Trimming pared 8 bases from V and 6 bases from J, leaving 23 bases between. This chain's CDR3 is CSTNPDGWVGEQYF. CDR3 DNA sequence: TGCAGTACAAACCCGGACGGATGGGTGGGCGAGCAGTACTTC.

This clonotype was observed at least ten times. The V call is TRBV30, the J call TRBJ1-5, with D unclear. Germline V gene lookup returns CDR1 GTSNPN and CDR2 SVGIG (reference sequence). Trimming pared 2 bases from V and 6 bases from J, leaving 8 bases between. The CDR3 sequence is 12 residues long. The CDR3 is CAWSSGVQPQHF. The CDR3 bases are TGTGCCTGGAGTTCTGGGGTTCAGCCCCAGCATTTT.

This clonotype was observed at least ten times. The rearrangement links TRBV7-2 to TRBJ2-3, with TRBD2 matching over 10 bases. Germline CDR1 reads SGHTA; CDR2 reads FQGNSA. V trimming: 5 bases; J trimming: 3 bases; junction bases outside the gene matches: 14. The CDR3 covers 18 residues. CDR3 residues: CASSPELAGLQGTDTQYF. The CDR3 DNA reads TGTGCCAGCAGCCCGGAACTAGCGGGACTTCAAGGGACAGATACGCAGTATTTT.

In this sample, this clonotype turned up a few times. DNA for the CDR3: TGTGCCTGTGCGGGTCCCGGGGAGCTGTTTTTT. Its translation is CACAGPGELFF. The genes are TRBV2 and TRBJ2-2, with a tentative D call TRBD2 (5 bases). V was clipped by 11 bases and J by 6 bases, with 10 bases between them. Germline CDR1 and CDR2: SNHLY and FYNNEI. The CDR3 length is 11 residues.

This clonotype was seen ten or more times. This rearrangement joins TRBV28 to TRBJ2-1, with 9 bases identical to TRBD2. J lost 0 bases, V lost 5 bases, and 14 bases had no gene match. The CDR3 contains 19 residues. Germline CDR1 reads MDHEN; CDR2 reads SYDVKM. Here the CDR3 reads CASSSFRGRASSSYNEQFF. The DNA for the CDR3 is TGTGCCAGCAGTAGCTTTCGCGGGAGGGCCTCGAGCTCCTACAATGAGCAGTTCTTC. The complete variable domain, with remaining parts taken from reference TRBV28 and TRBJ2-1, reads DVKVTQSSRYLVKRTGEKVFLECVQDMDHENMFWYRQDPGLGLRLIYFSYDVKMKEKGDIPEGYSVSREKKERFSLILESASTNQTSMYLCASSSFRGRASSSYNEQFFGPGTRLTVL.

In its sample, this clonotype was seen many times. The chain has TRBV5-1 and TRBJ2-1; D gene ambiguous. The CDR3 sequence is 14 residues long. CDR1 is SGHRS and CDR2 is YFSETQ in the germline V gene. Trimming left V 0 bases short and J 7 bases short, with 11 bases between. CDR3 amino acids: CASSLEVPENEQFF. CDR3 sequence (DNA): TGCGCCAGCAGCTTGGAAGTACCGGAGAATGAGCAGTTCTTC.